These 20 T cell receptor beta chains share one sample of origin, sequenced in a study of blood T cell repertoires in COVID-19. The repertoire was sequenced with immunoSEQ multiplex PCR; TCRdb's copy has only in-frame clones and lacks some. The sample includes fewer than 200,000 clones, roughly 90% of them seen just once. Sequencing was performed on peripheral blood. Receptors originate from a man aged 45-60 years with acute or convalescent COVID-19.

The rearrangement uses TRBV19 and TRBJ1-5; 7 bases map to TRBD1. The CDR3 length is 16 residues. Germline CDR1 reads LNHDA; CDR2 reads SQIVND (reference sequence). J gave up 2 bases and V 6 bases, and 10 bases lay outside the gene matches. The CDR3 loop reads CASRGGQSPRNQPQHF. In DNA form, the CDR3 reads TGTGCCAGTAGGGGGGGACAGTCCCCTCGCAATCAGCCCCAGCATTTT.

V is TRBV28 and J is TRBJ1-2, with 11 positions matching TRBD1. Germline V gene lookup returns CDR1 MDHEN and CDR2 SYDVKM. This CDR3 comprises 14 residues. Trimming removed 7 bases from V and 7 bases from J; junction bases left unmatched: 8. DNA for the CDR3: TGTGCCAGCATCCGGACAGGGGGCGCCTCTGGCTACACCTTC. Protein sequence: CASIRTGGASGYTF.

This CDR3 reads CASSPTGVQGYTF. CDR3 in DNA: TGTGCCAGCAGCCCAACAGGCGTTCAGGGCTACACCTTC. The chain employs TRBV12-3 or TRBV12-4 and TRBJ1-2, with D tentatively TRBD1 (5 bases). CDR3 length: 13 amino acids. V was cut by 6 bases and J by 8 bases, with 16 bases left in between.

The V gene is TRBV7-9, the J gene TRBJ1-3; a possible D gene is TRBD1 (5 bases). Germline V CDR1 and CDR2: SEHNR, FQNEAQ (reference sequence). V lost 5 bases and J 9 bases, leaving 8 bases between the germline ends. CDR3 length: 11 residues. The CDR3 nucleotides are TGTGCCAGCAGCCAGGGAGGCACCATATATTTT. Its translation: CASSQGGTIYF.

The CDR3 nucleotides are TGTGCCAGCAGCAAAGAGAGAGAATGCGCTGCACTAGCGGGAGATGACTACGAGCAGTACTTC. Translated: CASSKERECAALAGDDYEQYF. This rearrangement joins TRBV21-1 to TRBJ2-7; the D call in the table, TRBD2, was not verified against the DNA. TRBV21-1 represents a pseudogene. CDR3 length: 21 amino acids.

J is TRBJ2-7 and V is TRBV5-1; TRBD2 aligns across 12 bases. Unmatched junction bases numbered 2, after V lost 5 bases and J lost 2 bases. Germline CDR1 reads SGHRS; CDR2 reads YFSETQ. The CDR3 has 14 amino acids. CDR3 bases: TGCGCCAGCAGACTAGCGGGAGGACCCTACGAGCAGTACTTC. Protein product: CASRLAGGPYEQYF.

The CDR3 is CASSLGAGPEAFF. In DNA, the CDR3 is TGTGCCAGCAGCTTAGGGGCAGGGCCTGAAGCTTTCTTT. The V and J genes are TRBV7-9 and TRBJ1-1, with D possibly matching TRBD1 (5 bases). This CDR3 region has 13 residues. V was shortened by 1 base and J by 6 bases, with 9 bases between the two germline ends. In germline, CDR1 is SEHNR, CDR2 FQNEAQ (reference sequence).

The chain links TRBV19 to TRBJ1-5; 9 positions match TRBD1. CDR3 length: 17 amino acids. Trimming cost V 7 bases and J 6 bases; bases outside gene matches: 16. CDR1 is LNHDA and CDR2 is SQIVND in the germline V gene (reference sequence). This chain's CDR3 is CASNPPTGGTIFQPQHF. DNA of the CDR3: TGTGCCAGTAACCCCCCGACAGGGGGGACCATATTTCAGCCCCAGCATTTT.

The rearrangement uses TRBV4-1 and TRBJ2-1; 9 nucleotides agree with TRBD2. The CDR3 runs to 17 residues. With V trimmed by 0 bases and J by 4 bases, 7 bases remained unmatched. The germline V gene has CDR1 MGHRA and CDR2 YSYEKL. CDR3 DNA: TGCGCCAGCAGCCAAGAAGAATTGACTAGCGGTTACAATGAGCAGTTCTTC. Translated, it gives CASSQEELTSGYNEQFF.

This clone was picked up one time. The chain joins TRBV10-3 to TRBJ1-3, with a possible D match to TRBD1 (5 bases). V was clipped by 7 bases and J by 0 bases, with 10 bases between them. This CDR3 has 14 residues. Germline V lookup: CDR1 ENHRY, CDR2 SYGVKD. CDR3 residues: CAITDSVSGNTIYF. As DNA, the CDR3 is TGTGCCATCACCGACAGTGTCTCTGGAAACACCATATATTTT.

The chain carries TRBV27 and TRBJ2-2; 8 bases align to TRBD1. Germline assignment: CDR1 MNHEY and CDR2 SMNVEV (reference sequence). Germline trimming cut 6 bases from V and 1 base from J; bases unmatched to any gene: 10. The length of the CDR3 is 17 residues. CDR3 loop: CASSRKGQGGNTGELFF. CDR3 DNA sequence: TGTGCCAGCAGCCGCAAAGGACAGGGCGGGAACACCGGGGAGCTGTTTTTT.

The J gene is TRBJ1-4, the V gene TRBV5-1; D is ambiguous. Trimming pared 3 bases from V and 7 bases from J, leaving 16 bases between. Germline V lookup: CDR1 SGHRS, CDR2 YFSETQ. This CDR3 has 15 residues. In nucleotides, the CDR3 is TGCGCCAGCAGCTCGGGCGGGGTTGAGGGTGAAAAACTGTTTTTT. It yields the protein CASSSGGVEGEKLFF.

This sequence joins TRBV18 and TRBJ2-1; 8 bases are shared with TRBD1. The CDR3 extends over 14 amino acids. Per the germline V gene, CDR1 is KGHSH and CDR2 is LQKENI. V gave up 5 bases and J gave up 6 bases; unmatched junction bases: 6. The CDR3 sequence is CASSSGGQANEQFF. The CDR3, as DNA: TGTGCCAGCTCATCAGGGGGCCAGGCCAATGAGCAGTTCTTC.

This chain uses TRBV19 with TRBJ1-5, with 7 bases identical to TRBD1. The CDR3 totals 16 residues. V was clipped by 5 bases and J by 1 base; unmatched bases: 8. Germline CDR1 LNHDA, CDR2 SQIVND (reference sequence). The CDR3 protein is CASSPTGLLSNQPQHF. In nucleotides, the CDR3 is TGTGCCAGTAGTCCGACAGGGTTATTGAGCAATCAGCCCCAGCATTTT.

This clone was detected only a few times. CDR3 bases: TGTGCCAGCAGCCCGGACAGGGAGTCTGGGGCCAACGTCCTGACTTTC. Its translation is CASSPDRESGANVLTF. The J gene is TRBJ2-6, the V gene TRBV3-1 (or the pseudogene TRBV3-2), with 8 bases aligning to TRBD1. The V and J ends lost 4 bases and 1 base, in that order; junction bases with no gene match: 3. In germline, CDR1 is LGHDT, CDR2 YNNKEL (reference sequence). This CDR3 contains 16 residues.

This clone was recorded once. The chain recombines TRBV27 with TRBJ1-2; 9 bases agree with TRBD1. The V segment lost 6 bases and the J segment 6 bases; nucleotides outside the gene matches: 5. This CDR3 spans 13 amino acids. CDR1 and CDR2 (germline): MNHEY, SMNVEV (reference sequence). The chain's CDR3 is CASSLRQGDGYTF. Here the CDR3 DNA reads TGTGCCAGCAGCCTAAGACAGGGGGATGGCTACACCTTC.

V gene TRBV5-6 combines with J gene TRBJ2-7, with TRBD1 matching over 7 bases. J lost 7 bases, V lost 3 bases, and 7 bases had no gene match. The germline V gene encodes CDR1 SGHDT and CDR2 YYEEEE. The CDR3 has 13 residues. CDR3 protein: CASSYRQGWEQYV. The CDR3, as DNA: TGTGCCAGCAGCTATCGACAGGGTTGGGAGCAGTACGTC.

To note about this clone: Other DNA sequences in the same sample also yield this CDR3. This sequence joins TRBV27 and TRBJ2-2; 8 bases are shared with TRBD1. Germline V lookup: CDR1 MNHEY, CDR2 SMNVEV (reference sequence). The CDR3 sequence is 15 residues long. The ends lost 3 bases at V and 2 bases at J; junction bases unmatched: 2. CDR3 coding DNA: TGTGCCAGCAGTTTGGCAGGGGGCAACACCGGGGAGCTGTTTTTT. Protein sequence: CASSLAGGNTGELFF.

J is TRBJ1-2 and V is TRBV19, with a tentative D call TRBD1 (5 bases). Germline lookup yields CDR1 LNHDA and CDR2 SQIVND (reference sequence). Deletions cut 9 bases from V and 4 bases from J, with 18 bases between. This CDR3 region has 14 residues. The DNA of the CDR3 is TGTGCCAGCCAGCCGGAGGGGCGCGGCTATGGCTACACCTTC. Translating gives CASQPEGRGYGYTF. The entire variable domain, with the rest obtained from reference TRBV19 and TRBJ1-2, is as follows: DGGITQSPKYLFRKEGQNVTLSCEQNLNHDAMYWYRQDPGQGLRLIYYSQIVNDFQKGDIAEGYSVSREKKESFPLTVTSAQKNPTAFYLCASQPEGRGYGYTFGSGTRLTVV.

This clone was seen once. The chain has TRBV4-2 and TRBJ1-1; D not resolved. V was clipped by 0 bases and J by 0 bases, with 8 bases between them. Per germline, CDR1 LGHNA and CDR2 YNFKEQ. This CDR3 comprises 15 residues. Written as DNA, the CDR3 is TGTGCCAGCAGCCAAGACTTCAGCGTGAACACTGAAGCTTTCTTT. Protein: CASSQDFSVNTEAFF.